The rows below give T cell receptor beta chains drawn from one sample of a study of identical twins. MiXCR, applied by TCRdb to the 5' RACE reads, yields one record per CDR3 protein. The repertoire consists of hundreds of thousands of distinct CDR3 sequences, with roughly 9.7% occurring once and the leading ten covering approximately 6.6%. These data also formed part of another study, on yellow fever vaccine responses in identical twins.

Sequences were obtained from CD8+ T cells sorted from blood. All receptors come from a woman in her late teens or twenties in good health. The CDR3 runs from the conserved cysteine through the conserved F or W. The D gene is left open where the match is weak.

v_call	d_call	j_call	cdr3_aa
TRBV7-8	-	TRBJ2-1	CASSLVVTLHNEQFF
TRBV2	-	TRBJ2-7	CASSDNYEQYF
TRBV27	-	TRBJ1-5	CASSLSGHNQPQHF
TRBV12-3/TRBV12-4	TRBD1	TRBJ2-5	CASSRTGARETQYF
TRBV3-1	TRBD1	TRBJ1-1	CASSLMGQVIYWLWDTEAFF
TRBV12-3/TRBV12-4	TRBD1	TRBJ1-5	CASSLDRWPQHF
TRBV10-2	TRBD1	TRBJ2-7	CASGVQGGSSYEQYF
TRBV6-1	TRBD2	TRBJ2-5	CASTSGEPGTQYF
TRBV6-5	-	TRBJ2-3	CASSSLSPVWDTQYF
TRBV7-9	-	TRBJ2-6	CASSLGVTSGANVLTF
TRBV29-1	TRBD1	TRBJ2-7	CSGRTGDSYEQYF
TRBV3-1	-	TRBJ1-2	CASSQGSANYGYTF
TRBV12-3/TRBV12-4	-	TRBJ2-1	CASSFGSDEQFF
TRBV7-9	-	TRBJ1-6	CASTSGGNSPLHF
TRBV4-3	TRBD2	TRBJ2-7	CASSQRLAEHYEQYF
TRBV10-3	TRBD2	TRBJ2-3	CAISESIGLAGDTQYF
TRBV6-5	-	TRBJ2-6	CASSYITGRKGANVLTF
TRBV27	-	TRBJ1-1	CASSKEGGGTEAFF
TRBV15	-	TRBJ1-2	CATSRGQGYYGYTF
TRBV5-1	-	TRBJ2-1	CASSLRETSSYNEQFF
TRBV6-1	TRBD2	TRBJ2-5	CASSRSSGGWETQYF
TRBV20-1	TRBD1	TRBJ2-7	CSARLATGAYEQYF
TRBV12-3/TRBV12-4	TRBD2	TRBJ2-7	CASSATAGGSYEQYF
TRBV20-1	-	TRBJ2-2	CSAREDKVTPRTGELFF
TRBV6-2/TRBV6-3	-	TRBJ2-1	CASSYRSSYNEQFF